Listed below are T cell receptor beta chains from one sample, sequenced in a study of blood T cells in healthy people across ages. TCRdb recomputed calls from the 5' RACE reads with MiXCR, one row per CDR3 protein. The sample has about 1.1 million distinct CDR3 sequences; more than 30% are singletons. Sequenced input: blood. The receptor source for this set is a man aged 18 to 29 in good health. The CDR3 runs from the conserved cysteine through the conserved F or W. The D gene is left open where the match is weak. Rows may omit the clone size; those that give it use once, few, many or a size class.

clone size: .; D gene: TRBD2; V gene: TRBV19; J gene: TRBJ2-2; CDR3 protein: CASSINRGGTNTGELFF; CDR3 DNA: TGTGCCAGTAGTATAAACCGGGGAGGGACGAACACCGGGGAGCTGTTTTTT
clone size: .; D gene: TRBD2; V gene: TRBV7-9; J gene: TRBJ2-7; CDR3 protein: CASSPYALAGSYEQYF; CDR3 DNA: TGTGCCAGCAGCCCTTACGCACTAGCGGGCTCCTACGAGCAGTACTTC
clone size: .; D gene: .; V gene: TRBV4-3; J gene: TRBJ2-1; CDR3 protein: CASSQDEGAGVSYNEQFF; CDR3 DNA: TGCGCCAGCAGCCAAGATGAAGGCGCAGGGGTCTCCTACAATGAGCAGTTCTTC
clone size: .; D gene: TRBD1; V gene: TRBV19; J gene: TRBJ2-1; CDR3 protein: CASGTAVYNEQFF; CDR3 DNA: TGTGCCAGCGGGACAGCAGTGTACAATGAGCAGTTCTTC
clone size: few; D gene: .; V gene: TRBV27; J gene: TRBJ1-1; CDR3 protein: CASSRGRWTEAFF; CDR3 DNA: TGTGCCAGCAGCCGGGGGCGCTGGACTGAAGCTTTCTTT
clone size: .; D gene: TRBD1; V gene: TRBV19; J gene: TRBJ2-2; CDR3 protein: CASSILTGGTGELFF; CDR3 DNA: TGTGCCAGTAGTATCCTTACAGGGGGGACCGGGGAGCTGTTTTTT
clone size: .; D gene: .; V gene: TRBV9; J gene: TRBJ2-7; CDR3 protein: CASSVSGQHSYEQYF; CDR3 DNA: TGTGCCAGCAGCGTATCAGGACAGCACTCCTACGAGCAGTACTTC
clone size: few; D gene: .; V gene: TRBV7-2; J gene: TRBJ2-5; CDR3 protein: CASSLLGATRGTQYF; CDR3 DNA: TGTGCCAGCAGCTTACTAGGGGCAACTCGGGGGACCCAGTACTTC
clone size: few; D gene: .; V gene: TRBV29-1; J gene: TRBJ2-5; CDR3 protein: CSVRVTTNEQYF; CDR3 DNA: TGCAGCGTTAGAGTAACCACAAATGAGCAGTACTTC
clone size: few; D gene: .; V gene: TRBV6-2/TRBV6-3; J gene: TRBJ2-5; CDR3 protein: CASSYYYSGRETQYF; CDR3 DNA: TGTGCCAGCAGTTACTACTACTCAGGGAGAGAGACCCAGTACTTC
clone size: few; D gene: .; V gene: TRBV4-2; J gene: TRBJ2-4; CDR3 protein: CASSQDENKNIQYF; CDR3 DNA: TGTGCCAGCAGCCAAGACGAGAACAAAAACATTCAGTACTTC
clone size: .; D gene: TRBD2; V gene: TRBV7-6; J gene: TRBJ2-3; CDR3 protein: CASSLPSGLGTDTQYF; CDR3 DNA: TGTGCCAGCAGCTTACCTAGCGGGTTAGGTACAGATACGCAGTATTTT
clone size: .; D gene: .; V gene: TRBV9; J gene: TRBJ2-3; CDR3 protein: CASSPTSSARTDTQYF; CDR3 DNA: TGTGCCAGCAGCCCTACCTCTAGCGCCCGCACAGATACGCAGTATTTT
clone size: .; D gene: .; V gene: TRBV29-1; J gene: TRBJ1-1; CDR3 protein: CSVGQRMNTEAFF; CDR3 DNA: TGCAGCGTTGGACAGCGCATGAACACTGAAGCTTTCTTT
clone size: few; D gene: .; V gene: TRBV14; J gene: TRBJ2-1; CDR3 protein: CASSQERIGINEQFF; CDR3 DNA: TGTGCCAGCAGCCAAGAAAGGATTGGGATCAATGAGCAGTTCTTC
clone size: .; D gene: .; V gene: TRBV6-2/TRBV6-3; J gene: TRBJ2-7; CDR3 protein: CASTLGDTQSYNEQYF; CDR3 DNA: TGTGCCAGCACCCTAGGGGACACCCAGTCCTACAATGAGCAGTACTTC
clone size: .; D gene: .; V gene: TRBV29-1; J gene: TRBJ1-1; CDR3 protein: CSVEDRVWRGGVNTEAFF; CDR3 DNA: TGCAGCGTTGAAGATCGGGTCTGGCGAGGGGGGGTGAACACTGAAGCTTTCTTT
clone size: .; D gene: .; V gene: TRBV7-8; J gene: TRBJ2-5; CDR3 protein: CASSILPEETQYF; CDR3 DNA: TGTGCCAGCAGCATTCTCCCTGAAGAGACCCAGTACTTC
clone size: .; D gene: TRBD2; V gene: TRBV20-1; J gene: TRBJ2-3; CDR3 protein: CSAINVAGGTDTQYF; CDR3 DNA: TGCAGTGCTATTAACGTAGCGGGGGGCACAGATACGCAGTATTTT
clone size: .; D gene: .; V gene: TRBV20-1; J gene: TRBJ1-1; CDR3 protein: CSASGGAGVNTEAFF; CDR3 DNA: TGCAGTGCTAGTGGCGGTGCGGGGGTGAACACTGAAGCTTTCTTT
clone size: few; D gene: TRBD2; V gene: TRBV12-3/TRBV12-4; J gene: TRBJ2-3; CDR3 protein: CASSSTSGGSSTDTQYF; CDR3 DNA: TGTGCCAGCAGTTCTACTAGCGGGGGTTCTAGCACAGATACGCAGTATTTT
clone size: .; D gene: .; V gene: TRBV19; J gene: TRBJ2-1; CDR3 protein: CASSISGGLYNEQFF; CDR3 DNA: TGTGCCAGTAGTATTAGTGGGGGGCTGTACAATGAGCAGTTCTTC
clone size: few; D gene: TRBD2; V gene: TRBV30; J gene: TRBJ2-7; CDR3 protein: CAWSASGGEYEQYF; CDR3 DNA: TGTGCCTGGAGTGCTAGCGGGGGGGAATACGAGCAGTACTTC
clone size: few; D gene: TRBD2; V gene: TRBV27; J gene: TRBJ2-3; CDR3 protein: CASGSGGYLKDTQYF; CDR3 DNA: TGTGCCAGCGGGAGCGGGGGCTACCTAAAGGATACGCAGTATTTT
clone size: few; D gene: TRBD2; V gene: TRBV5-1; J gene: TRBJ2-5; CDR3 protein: CASSLVLAGSETQYF; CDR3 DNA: TGCGCCAGCAGCTTGGTGCTAGCGGGGAGCGAGACCCAGTACTTC
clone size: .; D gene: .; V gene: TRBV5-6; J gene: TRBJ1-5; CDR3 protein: CASSLSPNPYQPQHF; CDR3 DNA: TGTGCCAGCAGCTTGAGTCCAAATCCCTATCAGCCCCAGCATTTT
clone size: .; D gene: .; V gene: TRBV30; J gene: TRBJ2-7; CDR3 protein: CAWSVTSYEQYF; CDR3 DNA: TGTGCCTGGAGTGTTACCTCCTACGAGCAGTACTTC
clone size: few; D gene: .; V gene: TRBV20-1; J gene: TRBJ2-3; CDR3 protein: CSARDYPRRETQYF; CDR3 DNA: TGCAGTGCTAGAGATTATCCCCGCAGGGAAACGCAGTATTTT
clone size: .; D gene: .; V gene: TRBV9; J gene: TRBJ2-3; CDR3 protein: CASSPGLQDSTDTQYF; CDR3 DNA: TGTGCCAGCAGCCCCGGACTGCAGGATTCCACAGATACGCAGTATTTT
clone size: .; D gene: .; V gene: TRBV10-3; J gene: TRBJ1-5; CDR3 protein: CAISESGGSLQPQHF; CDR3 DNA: TGTGCCATCAGTGAGTCGGGAGGGTCTCTTCAGCCCCAGCATTTT
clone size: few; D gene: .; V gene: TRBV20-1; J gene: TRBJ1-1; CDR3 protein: CSARGGREFAEAFF; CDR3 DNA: TGCAGTGCTAGAGGGGGGAGGGAGTTCGCTGAAGCTTTCTTT
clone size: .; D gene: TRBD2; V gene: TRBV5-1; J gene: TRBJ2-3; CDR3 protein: CASRTSGTTDTQYF; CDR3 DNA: TGCGCCAGCAGGACTAGCGGTACCACAGATACGCAGTATTTT
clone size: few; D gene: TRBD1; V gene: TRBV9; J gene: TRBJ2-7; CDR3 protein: CASSKGQTYEQYF; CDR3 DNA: TGTGCCAGCAGCAAGGGACAGACCTACGAGCAGTACTTC
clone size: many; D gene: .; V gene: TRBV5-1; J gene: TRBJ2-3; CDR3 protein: CASSLGGPPDTQYF; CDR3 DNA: TGCGCCAGCAGCTTGGGGGGGCCCCCAGATACGCAGTATTTT
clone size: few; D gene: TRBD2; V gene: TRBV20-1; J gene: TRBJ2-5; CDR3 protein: CSAPTSGYIQYF; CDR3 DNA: TGCAGTGCTCCGACTAGCGGGTATATCCAGTACTTC
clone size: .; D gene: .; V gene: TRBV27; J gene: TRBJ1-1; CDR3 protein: CASSLSEGTEAFF; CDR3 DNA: TGTGCCAGCAGTTTATCGGAGGGTACTGAAGCTTTCTTT
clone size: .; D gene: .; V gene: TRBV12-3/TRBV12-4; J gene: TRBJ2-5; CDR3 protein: CASSREGELTETQYF; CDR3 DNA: TGTGCCAGCAGCAGGGAAGGGGAACTTACAGAGACCCAGTACTTC
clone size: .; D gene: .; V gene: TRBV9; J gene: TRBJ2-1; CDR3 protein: CASSAVGGGIAFDEQFF; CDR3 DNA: TGTGCCAGCAGCGCCGTCGGAGGGGGAATCGCGTTTGATGAGCAGTTCTTC
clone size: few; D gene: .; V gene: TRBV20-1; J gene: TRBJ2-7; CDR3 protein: CSARGHGNTYEQYF; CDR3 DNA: TGCAGTGCTAGAGGCCATGGTAACACCTACGAGCAGTACTTC
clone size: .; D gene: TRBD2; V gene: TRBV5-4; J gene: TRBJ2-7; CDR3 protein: CASSLDGGATYNEQYF; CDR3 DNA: TGTGCCAGCAGCTTGGACGGGGGGGCCACCTACAATGAGCAGTACTTC
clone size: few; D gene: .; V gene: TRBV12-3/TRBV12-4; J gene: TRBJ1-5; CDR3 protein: CASSFSEGVVYRQPQHF; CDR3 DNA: TGTGCCAGCAGTTTCTCTGAAGGGGTGGTATATCGTCAGCCCCAGCATTTT
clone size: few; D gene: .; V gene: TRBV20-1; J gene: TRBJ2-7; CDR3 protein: CSARDPRRDGRYEQYF; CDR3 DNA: TGCAGTGCTAGAGATCCCCGCAGGGATGGAAGGTACGAGCAGTACTTC
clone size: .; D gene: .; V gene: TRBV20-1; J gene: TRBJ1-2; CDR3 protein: CSASEGTAYGYTF; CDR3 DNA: TGCAGTGCTAGTGAGGGGACTGCCTATGGCTACACCTTC
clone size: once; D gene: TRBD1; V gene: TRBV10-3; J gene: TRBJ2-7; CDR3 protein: CANSRDRGQSSYNEQYF; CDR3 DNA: TGTGCCAACAGCCGGGACAGGGGGCAGAGCTCCTACAATGAGCAGTACTTC
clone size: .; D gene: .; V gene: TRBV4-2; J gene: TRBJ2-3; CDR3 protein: CASSQDGWGGTDTQYF; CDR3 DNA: TGTGCCAGCAGCCAAGATGGTTGGGGGGGCACAGATACGCAGTATTTT
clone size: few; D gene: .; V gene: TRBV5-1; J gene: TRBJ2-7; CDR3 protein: CASRRTVTAYEQYF; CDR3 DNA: TGCGCCAGCCGCCGGACAGTCACTGCCTACGAGCAGTACTTC
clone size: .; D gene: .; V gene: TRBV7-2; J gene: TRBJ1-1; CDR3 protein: CASSIKGPSRGLGSTEAFF; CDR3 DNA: TGTGCCAGCAGCATAAAAGGCCCCAGCAGGGGATTAGGTAGCACTGAAGCTTTCTTT
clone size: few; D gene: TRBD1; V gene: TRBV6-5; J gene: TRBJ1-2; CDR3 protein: CASSRGTGHYGYTF; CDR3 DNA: TGTGCCAGCAGTCGAGGGACAGGGCACTATGGCTACACCTTC
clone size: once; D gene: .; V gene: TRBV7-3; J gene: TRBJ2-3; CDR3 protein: CASSLNIRKSSTGTQYF; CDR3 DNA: TGTGCCAGCAGCTTAAATATACGGAAATCTAGCACAGGTACGCAGTATTTT
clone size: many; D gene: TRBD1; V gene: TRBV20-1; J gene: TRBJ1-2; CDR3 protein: CSARDLGRGQLGGYTF; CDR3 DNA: TGCAGTGCTAGAGATTTAGGGAGGGGGCAATTGGGGGGCTACACCTTC
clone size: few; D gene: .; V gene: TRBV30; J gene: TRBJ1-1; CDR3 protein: CAWRGDTEAFF; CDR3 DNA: TGTGCCTGGAGGGGAGATACTGAAGCTTTCTTT
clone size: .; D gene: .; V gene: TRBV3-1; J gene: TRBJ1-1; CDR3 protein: CASRSDQWNTEAFF; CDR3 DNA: TGTGCCAGCAGGTCAGATCAGTGGAACACTGAAGCTTTCTTT
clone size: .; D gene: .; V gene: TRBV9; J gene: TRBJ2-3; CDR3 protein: CASSVLDSGGADTQYF; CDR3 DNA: TGTGCCAGCAGCGTCCTGGACTCCGGTGGCGCAGATACGCAGTATTTT
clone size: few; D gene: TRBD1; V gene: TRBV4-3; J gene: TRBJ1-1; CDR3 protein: CASSQLTGDSEAFF; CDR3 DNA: TGCGCCAGCAGCCAACTCACAGGGGACTCTGAAGCTTTCTTT
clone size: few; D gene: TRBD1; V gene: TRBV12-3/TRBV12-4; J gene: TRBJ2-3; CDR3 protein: CASSDRVVSTDTQYF; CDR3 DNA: TGTGCCAGCAGTGACAGGGTAGTAAGCACAGATACGCAGTATTTT
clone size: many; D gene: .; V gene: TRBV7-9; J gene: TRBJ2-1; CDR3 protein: CASTVYDNEQFF; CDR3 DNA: TGTGCCAGCACAGTCTACGACAATGAGCAGTTCTTC
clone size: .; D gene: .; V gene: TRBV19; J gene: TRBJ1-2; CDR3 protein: CSSSMAHGYTF; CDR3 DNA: TGTTCCAGTAGTATGGCACATGGCTACACCTTC
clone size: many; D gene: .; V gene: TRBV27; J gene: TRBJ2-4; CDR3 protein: CASSRGGIQYF; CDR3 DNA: TGTGCCAGCTCTAGGGGTGGCATTCAGTACTTC
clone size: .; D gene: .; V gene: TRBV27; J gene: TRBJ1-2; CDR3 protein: CASSLQGQGKGYTF; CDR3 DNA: TGTGCCAGCAGTTTACAGGGGCAGGGAAAGGGCTACACCTTC
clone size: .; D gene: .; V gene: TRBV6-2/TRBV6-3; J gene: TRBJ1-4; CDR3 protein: CASSSLLRKLFF; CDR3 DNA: TGTGCCAGCAGTTCCCTCCTGCGAAAACTGTTTTTT